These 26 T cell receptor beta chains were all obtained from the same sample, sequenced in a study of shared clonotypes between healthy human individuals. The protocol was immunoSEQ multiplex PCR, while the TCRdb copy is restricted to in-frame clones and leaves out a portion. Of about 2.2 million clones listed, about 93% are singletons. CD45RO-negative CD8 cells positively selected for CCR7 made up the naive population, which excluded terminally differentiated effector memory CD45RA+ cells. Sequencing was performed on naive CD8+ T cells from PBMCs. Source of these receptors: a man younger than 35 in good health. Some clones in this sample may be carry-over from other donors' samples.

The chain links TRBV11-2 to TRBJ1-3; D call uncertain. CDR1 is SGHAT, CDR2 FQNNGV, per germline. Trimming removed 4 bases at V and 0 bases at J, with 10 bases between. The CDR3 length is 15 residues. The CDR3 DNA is TGTGCCAGCAGCTATATAAGGTCCTCTGGAAACACCATATATTTT. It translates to CASSYIRSSGNTIYF.

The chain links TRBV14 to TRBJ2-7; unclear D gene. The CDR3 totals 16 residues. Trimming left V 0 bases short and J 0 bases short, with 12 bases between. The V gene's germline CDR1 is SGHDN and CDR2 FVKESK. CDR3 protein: CASSQESTLSSYEQYF. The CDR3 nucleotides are TGTGCCAGCAGCCAAGAGTCCACGCTGAGCTCCTACGAGCAGTACTTC.

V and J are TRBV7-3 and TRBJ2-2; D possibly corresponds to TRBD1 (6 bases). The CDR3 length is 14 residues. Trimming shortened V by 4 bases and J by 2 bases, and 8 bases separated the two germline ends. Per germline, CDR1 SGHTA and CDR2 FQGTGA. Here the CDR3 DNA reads TGTGCCAGCAGCTCGGACAGTAACACCGGGGAGCTGTTTTTT. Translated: CASSSDSNTGELFF.

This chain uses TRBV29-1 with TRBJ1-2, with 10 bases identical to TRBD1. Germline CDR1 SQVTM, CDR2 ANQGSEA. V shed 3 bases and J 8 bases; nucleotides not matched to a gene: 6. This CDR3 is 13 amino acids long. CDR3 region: CSVEGQGHHGYTF. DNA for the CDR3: TGCAGCGTTGAGGGACAGGGGCATCACGGCTACACCTTC. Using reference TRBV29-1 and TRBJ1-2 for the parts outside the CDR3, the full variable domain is SAVISQKPSRDICQRGTSLTIQCQVDSQVTMMFWYRQQPGQSLTLIATANQGSEATYESGFVIDKFPISRPNLTFSTLTVSNMSPEDSSIYLCSVEGQGHHGYTFGSGTRLTVV.

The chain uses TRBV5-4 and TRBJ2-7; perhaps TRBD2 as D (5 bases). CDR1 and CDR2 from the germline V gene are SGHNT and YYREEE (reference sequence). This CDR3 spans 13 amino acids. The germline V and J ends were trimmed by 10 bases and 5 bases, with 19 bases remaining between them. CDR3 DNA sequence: TGTGCCCAAGGAGGACCCCGGGCGCACGAGCAGTACTTC. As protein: CAQGGPRAHEQYF.

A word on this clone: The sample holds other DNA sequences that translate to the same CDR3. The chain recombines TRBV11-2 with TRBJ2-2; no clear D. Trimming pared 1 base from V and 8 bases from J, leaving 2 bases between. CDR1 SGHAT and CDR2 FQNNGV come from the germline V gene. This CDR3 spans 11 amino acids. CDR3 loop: CASSLAGELFF. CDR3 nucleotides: TGTGCCAGCAGCTTAGCTGGGGAGCTGTTTTTT.

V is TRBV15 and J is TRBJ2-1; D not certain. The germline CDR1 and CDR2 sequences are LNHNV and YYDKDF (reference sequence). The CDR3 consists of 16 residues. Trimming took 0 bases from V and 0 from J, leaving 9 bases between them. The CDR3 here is CATSRDLMSSYNEQFF. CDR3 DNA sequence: TGTGCCACCAGCAGAGATCTTATGAGCTCCTACAATGAGCAGTTCTTC.

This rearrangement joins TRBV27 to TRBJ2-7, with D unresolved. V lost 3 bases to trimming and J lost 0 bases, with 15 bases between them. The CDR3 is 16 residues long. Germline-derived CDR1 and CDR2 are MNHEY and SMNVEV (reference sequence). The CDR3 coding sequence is TGTGCCAGCAGTTTCCTTCCGGGCCAACCCTCCTACGAGCAGTACTTC. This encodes CASSFLPGQPSYEQYF.

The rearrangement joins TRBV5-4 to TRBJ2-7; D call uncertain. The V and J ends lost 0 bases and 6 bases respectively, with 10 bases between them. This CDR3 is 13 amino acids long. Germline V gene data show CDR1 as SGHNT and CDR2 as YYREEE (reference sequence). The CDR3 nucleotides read TGTGCCAGCAGCTTGGGTGGCTCGGGCGAGCAGTACTTC. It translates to CASSLGGSGEQYF. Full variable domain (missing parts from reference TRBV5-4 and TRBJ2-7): ETGVTQSPTHLIKTRGQQVTLRCSSQSGHNTVSWYQQALGQGPQFIFQYYREEENGRGNFPPRFSGLQFPNYSSELNVNALELDDSALYLCASSLGGSGEQYFGPGTRLTVT.

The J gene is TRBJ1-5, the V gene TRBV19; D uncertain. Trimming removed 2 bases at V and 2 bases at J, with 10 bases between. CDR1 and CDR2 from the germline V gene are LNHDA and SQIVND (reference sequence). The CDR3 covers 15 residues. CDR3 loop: CASSIFHEGNQPQHF. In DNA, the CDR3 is TGTGCCAGTAGTATATTCCACGAGGGCAATCAGCCCCAGCATTTT. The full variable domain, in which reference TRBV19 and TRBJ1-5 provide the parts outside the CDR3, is DGGITQSPKYLFRKEGQNVTLSCEQNLNHDAMYWYRQDPGQGLRLIYYSQIVNDFQKGDIAEGYSVSREKKESFPLTVTSAQKNPTAFYLCASSIFHEGNQPQHFGDGTRLSIL.

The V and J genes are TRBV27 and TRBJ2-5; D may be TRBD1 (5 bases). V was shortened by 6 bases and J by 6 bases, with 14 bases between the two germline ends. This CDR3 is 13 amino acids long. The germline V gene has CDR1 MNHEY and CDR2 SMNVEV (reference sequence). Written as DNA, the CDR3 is TGTGCCAGCAGCGGTGACAGACAAAAGACCCAGTACTTC. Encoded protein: CASSGDRQKTQYF.

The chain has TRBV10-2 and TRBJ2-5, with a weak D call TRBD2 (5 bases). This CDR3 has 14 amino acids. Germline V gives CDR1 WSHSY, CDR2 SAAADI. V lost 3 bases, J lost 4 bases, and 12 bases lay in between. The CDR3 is CASSELGSPETQYF. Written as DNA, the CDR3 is TGCGCCAGCAGTGAACTAGGGAGCCCAGAGACCCAGTACTTC.

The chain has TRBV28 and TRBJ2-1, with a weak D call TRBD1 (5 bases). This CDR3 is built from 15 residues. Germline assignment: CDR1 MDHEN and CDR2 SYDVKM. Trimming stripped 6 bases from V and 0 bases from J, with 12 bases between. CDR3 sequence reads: CASRQAASSYNEQFF. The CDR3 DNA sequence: TGTGCCAGCAGACAGGCCGCTAGCTCCTACAATGAGCAGTTCTTC.

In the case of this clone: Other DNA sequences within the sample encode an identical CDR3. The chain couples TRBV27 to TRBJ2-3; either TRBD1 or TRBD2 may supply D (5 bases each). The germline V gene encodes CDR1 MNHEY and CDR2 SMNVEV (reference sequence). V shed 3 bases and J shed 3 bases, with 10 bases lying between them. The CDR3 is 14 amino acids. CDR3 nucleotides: TGTGCCAGCAGTTTGCGCGAGGGGACAGATACGCAGTATTTT. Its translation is CASSLREGTDTQYF.

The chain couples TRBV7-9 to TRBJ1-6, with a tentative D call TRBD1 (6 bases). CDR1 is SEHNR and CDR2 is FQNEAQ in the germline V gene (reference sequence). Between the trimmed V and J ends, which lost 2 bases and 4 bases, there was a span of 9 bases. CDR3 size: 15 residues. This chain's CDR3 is CASSLQRGYNSPLHF. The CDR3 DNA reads TGTGCCAGCAGCTTACAGAGGGGGTATAATTCACCCCTCCACTTT.

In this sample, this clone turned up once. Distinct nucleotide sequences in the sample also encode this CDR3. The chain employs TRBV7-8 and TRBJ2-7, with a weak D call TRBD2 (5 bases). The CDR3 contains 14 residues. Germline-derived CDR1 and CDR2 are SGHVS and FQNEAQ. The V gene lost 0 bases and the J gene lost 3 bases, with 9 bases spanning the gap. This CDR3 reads CASSLAGVGYEQYF. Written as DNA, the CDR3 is TGTGCCAGCAGCTTAGCGGGAGTAGGCTACGAGCAGTACTTC.

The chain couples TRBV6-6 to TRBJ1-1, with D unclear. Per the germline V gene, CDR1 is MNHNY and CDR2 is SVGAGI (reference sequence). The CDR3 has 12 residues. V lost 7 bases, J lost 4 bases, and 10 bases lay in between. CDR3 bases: TGTGCCAGCACGTACAGCGGCACTGAAGCTTTCTTT. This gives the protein CASTYSGTEAFF.

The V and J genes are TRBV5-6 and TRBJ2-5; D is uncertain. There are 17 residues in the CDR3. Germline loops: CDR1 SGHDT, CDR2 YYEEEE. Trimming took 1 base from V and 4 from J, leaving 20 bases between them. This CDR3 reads CASSLNEGSMLGETQYF. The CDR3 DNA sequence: TGTGCCAGCAGCTTGAATGAAGGTAGCATGCTTGGAGAGACCCAGTACTTC.

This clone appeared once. The CDR3 loop reads CASSSLMDRGYGYTF. The CDR3 nucleotides are TGTGCCAGTAGTAGCTTAATGGACAGGGGATATGGCTACACCTTC. The chain uses TRBV19 and TRBJ1-2; 9 bases match TRBD1. Trimming removed 4 bases from V and 5 bases from J; junction bases left unmatched: 8. The CDR3 totals 15 residues. Per the germline V gene, CDR1 is LNHDA and CDR2 is SQIVND (reference sequence).

The CDR3, as DNA: TGCGCCAGCAGCTTGTACGGGCGGAAAGGGGCAGATACGCAGTATTTT. Translating gives CASSLYGRKGADTQYF. This rearrangement joins TRBV5-1 to TRBJ2-3, with TRBD1 as a possible D gene (5 bases). This CDR3 region has 16 residues. Germline values: CDR1 SGHRS, CDR2 YFSETQ. Deletions cut 1 base from V and 4 bases from J, with 16 bases between.

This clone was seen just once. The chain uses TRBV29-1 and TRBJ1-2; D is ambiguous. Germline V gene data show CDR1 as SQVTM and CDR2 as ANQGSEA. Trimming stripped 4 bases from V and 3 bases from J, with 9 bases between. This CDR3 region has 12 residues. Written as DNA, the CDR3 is TGCAGCGTTGTGGGGAGACACTATGGCTACACCTTC. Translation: CSVVGRHYGYTF.

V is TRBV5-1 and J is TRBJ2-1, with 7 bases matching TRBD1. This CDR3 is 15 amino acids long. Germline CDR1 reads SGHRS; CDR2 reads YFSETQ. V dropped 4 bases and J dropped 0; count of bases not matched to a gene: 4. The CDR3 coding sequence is TGCGCCAGCAGCCCCCGGGACAGCTCCTACAATGAGCAGTTCTTC. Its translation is CASSPRDSSYNEQFF.

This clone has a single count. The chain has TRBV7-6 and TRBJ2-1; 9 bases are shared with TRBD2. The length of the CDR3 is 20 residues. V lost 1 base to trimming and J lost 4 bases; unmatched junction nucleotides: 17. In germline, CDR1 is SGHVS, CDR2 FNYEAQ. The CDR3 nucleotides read TGTGCCAGCAGCTTAGGGACTAGCGACCATTCGAGGGGAACTTACAATGAGCAGTTCTTC. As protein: CASSLGTSDHSRGTYNEQFF.

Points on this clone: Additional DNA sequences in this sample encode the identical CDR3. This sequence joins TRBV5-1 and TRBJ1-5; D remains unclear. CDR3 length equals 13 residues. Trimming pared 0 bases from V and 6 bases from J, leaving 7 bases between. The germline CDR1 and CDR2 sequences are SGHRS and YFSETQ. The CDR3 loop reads CASSLAPGQPQHF. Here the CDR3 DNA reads TGCGCCAGCAGCTTGGCCCCGGGTCAGCCCCAGCATTTT.

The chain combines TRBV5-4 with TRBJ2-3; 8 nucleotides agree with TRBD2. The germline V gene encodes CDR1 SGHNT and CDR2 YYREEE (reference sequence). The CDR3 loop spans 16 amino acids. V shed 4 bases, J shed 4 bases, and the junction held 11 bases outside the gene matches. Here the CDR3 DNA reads TGTGCCAGCAGCCAAGGACCGCCGGGAGGGGCAGATACGCAGTATTTT. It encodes CASSQGPPGGADTQYF.

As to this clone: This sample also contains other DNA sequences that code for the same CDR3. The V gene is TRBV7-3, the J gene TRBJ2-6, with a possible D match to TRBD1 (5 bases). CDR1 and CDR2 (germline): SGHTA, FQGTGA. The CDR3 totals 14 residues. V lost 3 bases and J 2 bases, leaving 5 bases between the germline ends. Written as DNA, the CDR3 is TGTGCCAGCAGCTTGACAGCTGGGGCCAACGTCCTGACTTTC. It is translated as CASSLTAGANVLTF.